Sequencing of this T cell receptor (beta chain) was carried out in a study of T cells after posttransplantation cyclophosphamide. Overall study findings and caveats: Later post-transplant blood repertoires were often dominated by donor CD8+ memory clones. TRB overlap between skin or GI tissue T cells and blood was limited.

Remarks on this clone: What it binds is not known.

V shed 1 base, J shed 7 bases, and the junction held 1 base outside the gene matches. The CDR3 runs 13 residues. Per germline, CDR1 SGHVS and CDR2 FNYEAQ. Some clones are missing from TCRdb's copy, which holds only in-frame ones; the method was immunoSEQ multiplex PCR. The sample comprises approximately 29,000 clones, 86% of which are singletons, and around 3.5% rests with the top ten. The V and J genes are TRBV7-6 and TRBJ2-1, with 7 bases lining up with TRBD2. The TCR was taken from a man aged 45-65 years. Sequenced material: PBMCs. CDR3 residues: CASSLDGGNEQFF. The CDR3 nucleotides read TGTGCCAGCAGCTTAGACGGGGGGAATGAGCAGTTCTTC.